This T cell receptor (beta chain) stems from a study of Ad26.COV2.S vaccination and SARS-CoV-2 variants. The V segment lost 8 bases and the J segment 0 bases; nucleotides outside the gene matches: 15. Per the germline V gene, CDR1 is LNHDA and CDR2 is SQIVND (reference sequence). The CDR3 runs 17 residues. The treatment: roughly 19 received Ad26.COV2.S at low or high dose, single or two shots; 5 received placebo; per-sample allocation not given. Specimens were obtained on day 63 following the first vaccine or placebo injection. Produced via immunoSEQ multiplex PCR; TCRdb's table is partial and in-frame only. The sample records fewer than 400,000 clones, about 86% being singletons.

This receptor was identified in a person aged 18-60 years who received the Ad26.COV2.S COVID-19 vaccine or a placebo. V is TRBV19 and J is TRBJ1-1, with 7 bases aligning to TRBD1. Sequenced material: peripheral blood, taken in a trial of Ad26.COV2.S vaccine versus placebo. The CDR3 protein is CASPLRKTGDMNTEAFF. DNA for the CDR3: TGTGCCAGTCCCTTAAGAAAAACAGGGGATATGAACACTGAAGCTTTCTTT.